The rows below give T cell receptor beta chains drawn from one sample of a study of cytomegalovirus exposure and HLA in healthy donors. Generated by immunoSEQ multiplex PCR, the TCRdb table keeps only in-frame clones and is missing some. The sample lists 100,000 or so clones; approximately 81% were seen once. The sequencing sample was made of PBMCs. The receptors derive from a female donor in good health and CMV-seropositive. The CDR3 runs from the conserved cysteine through the conserved F or W. D genes are given only for firm matches. Some rows have no size entry. The others give once, few or many, or a class for an expanded clone.

d_gene: NA
j_gene: TRBJ1-1
v_gene: TRBV2
abundance: NA
CDR3aa: CASSGTGLMNTEAFF
CDR3nt: TGTGCCAGCAGTGGTACGGGGTTGATGAACACTGAAGCTTTCTTT

d_gene: TRBD2
j_gene: TRBJ2-3
v_gene: TRBV5-6
abundance: NA
CDR3aa: CASSLDYSGSTDTQYF
CDR3nt: TGTGCCAGCAGCTTGGATTATAGCGGGAGCACAGATACGCAGTATTTT

d_gene: TRBD1
j_gene: TRBJ1-1
v_gene: TRBV7-8
abundance: NA
CDR3aa: CASRPGQGVIAFF
CDR3nt: TGTGCCAGCAGGCCGGGACAGGGGGTAATTGCTTTCTTT

d_gene: NA
j_gene: TRBJ2-5
v_gene: TRBV2
abundance: NA
CDR3aa: CASRRGFGETQYF
CDR3nt: TGTGCCAGTCGTAGGGGTTTCGGAGAGACCCAGTACTTC

d_gene: NA
j_gene: TRBJ1-1
v_gene: TRBV7-9
abundance: NA
CDR3aa: CSSSRWGGEATEAFF
CDR3nt: TGTTCCAGCAGTCGTTGGGGGGGGGAGGCCACTGAAGCTTTCTTT

d_gene: TRBD2
j_gene: TRBJ2-4
v_gene: TRBV5-6
abundance: NA
CDR3aa: CASSHTSGRGAKNSQYF
CDR3nt: TGTGCCAGCAGCCATACTAGCGGGAGGGGAGCCAAAAACAGTCAGTACTTC

d_gene: NA
j_gene: TRBJ1-2
v_gene: TRBV6-5
abundance: NA
CDR3aa: CASSYGQVYGYTF
CDR3nt: TGTGCCAGCAGTTACGGGCAGGTCTATGGCTACACCTTC

d_gene: TRBD1
j_gene: TRBJ1-1
v_gene: TRBV19
abundance: NA
CDR3aa: CASSAGTGNTEAFF
CDR3nt: TGTGCCAGTAGCGCCGGGACAGGGAACACTGAAGCTTTCTTT

d_gene: NA
j_gene: TRBJ2-7
v_gene: TRBV30
abundance: NA
CDR3aa: CAWRRGSVSSYEQYF
CDR3nt: TGTGCCTGGAGACGTGGTAGCGTTAGCTCCTACGAGCAGTACTTC

d_gene: NA
j_gene: TRBJ2-3
v_gene: TRBV5-1
abundance: NA
CDR3aa: CASSLPPGGTDTQYF
CDR3nt: TGCGCCAGCAGCCTCCCGCCCGGGGGCACAGATACGCAGTATTTT

d_gene: NA
j_gene: TRBJ1-5
v_gene: TRBV12-5
abundance: NA
CDR3aa: CASGLVEGGDWGVPQHF
CDR3nt: TGTGCTAGTGGTTTGGTAGAGGGTGGGGATTGGGGAGTGCCCCAGCATTTT

d_gene: NA
j_gene: TRBJ1-2
v_gene: TRBV19
abundance: NA
CDR3aa: CASSSRANYGYTF
CDR3nt: TGTGCCAGTAGTTCCCGAGCAAACTATGGCTACACCTTC

d_gene: NA
j_gene: TRBJ1-1
v_gene: TRBV6-6
abundance: NA
CDR3aa: CASSYLGGGFEAFF
CDR3nt: TGTGCCAGCAGTTATCTCGGCGGGGGCTTCGAAGCTTTCTTT

d_gene: TRBD1
j_gene: TRBJ2-7
v_gene: TRBV2
abundance: once
CDR3aa: CASRERTGLEQYF
CDR3nt: TGTGCCAGCAGGGAAAGGACAGGCCTCGAGCAGTACTTC

d_gene: NA
j_gene: TRBJ2-5
v_gene: TRBV30
abundance: NA
CDR3aa: CAWGAGETQYF
CDR3nt: TGTGCCTGGGGGGCCGGAGAGACCCAGTACTTC

d_gene: TRBD1
j_gene: TRBJ1-5
v_gene: TRBV5-5
abundance: NA
CDR3aa: CASSLDRGPNQPQHF
CDR3nt: TGTGCCAGCAGCCTAGACAGGGGGCCCAATCAGCCCCAGCATTTT

d_gene: NA
j_gene: TRBJ1-1
v_gene: TRBV5-4
abundance: NA
CDR3aa: CASSLRQVNTEAFF
CDR3nt: TGTGCCAGCAGCTTGCGGCAGGTCAACACTGAAGCTTTCTTT

d_gene: TRBD2
j_gene: TRBJ2-5
v_gene: TRBV5-4
abundance: NA
CDR3aa: CASSSRVAGGQETQYF
CDR3nt: TGTGCCAGCAGCTCCAGAGTAGCGGGGGGCCAAGAGACCCAGTACTTC

d_gene: NA
j_gene: TRBJ1-5
v_gene: TRBV2
abundance: few
CDR3aa: CASSTRGVSNQPQHF
CDR3nt: TGTGCCAGCAGTACCCGGGGAGTTAGCAATCAGCCCCAGCATTTT

d_gene: NA
j_gene: TRBJ2-5
v_gene: TRBV7-9
abundance: NA
CDR3aa: CASSLLASQETQYF
CDR3nt: TGTGCCAGCAGCTTATTGGCCAGTCAAGAGACCCAGTACTTC

d_gene: TRBD1
j_gene: TRBJ2-2
v_gene: TRBV25-1
abundance: once
CDR3aa: CATSRTGENTGELFF
CDR3nt: TGTGCCACTTCGAGGACAGGGGAGAACACCGGGGAGCTGTTTTTT

d_gene: TRBD1
j_gene: TRBJ2-6
v_gene: TRBV18
abundance: NA
CDR3aa: CASSPGVVDRGAGANVLTF
CDR3nt: TGTGCCAGCTCACCAGGAGTGGTGGACAGGGGGGCCGGGGCCAACGTCCTGACTTTC

d_gene: TRBD2
j_gene: TRBJ2-7
v_gene: TRBV2
abundance: NA
CDR3aa: CASRLAGSEQYF
CDR3nt: TGTGCCAGCAGACTAGCGGGGTCCGAGCAGTACTTC

d_gene: NA
j_gene: TRBJ1-2
v_gene: TRBV4-3
abundance: few
CDR3aa: CASSQDWQWNYGYTF
CDR3nt: TGCGCCAGCAGCCAAGACTGGCAGTGGAACTATGGCTACACCTTC

d_gene: TRBD2
j_gene: TRBJ2-3
v_gene: TRBV19
abundance: NA
CDR3aa: CASSRTSGHTDTQYF
CDR3nt: TGTGCCAGTAGCCGGACTAGCGGCCACACAGATACGCAGTATTTT

d_gene: NA
j_gene: TRBJ2-2
v_gene: TRBV7-7
abundance: NA
CDR3aa: CASSLDGGTGTGELFF
CDR3nt: TGTGCCAGCAGCTTAGATGGCGGGACGGGCACCGGGGAGCTGTTTTTT

d_gene: NA
j_gene: TRBJ1-2
v_gene: TRBV29-1
abundance: NA
CDR3aa: CSVERQGGYTF
CDR3nt: TGCAGCGTTGAAAGGCAGGGTGGCTACACCTTC

d_gene: NA
j_gene: TRBJ2-3
v_gene: TRBV30
abundance: NA
CDR3aa: CAWGAYTQYF
CDR3nt: TGTGCCTGGGGGGCTTATACGCAGTATTTT